This record covers a single TCR beta chain. The sample is drawn from a study of CD8+CD57+ T cells in acquired aplastic anemia. The template used for profiling TCR beta VDJ and CDR3 was genomic DNA. MiXCR, applied by TCRdb to the reads, yields one record per CDR3 protein. Among some 140,000 distinct CDR3 sequences listed, less than 60% were seen once. Patients who underwent sequencing had shown CD8+CD57+ cell expansion by flow cytometry. V lost 3 bases and J lost 7, with 15 bases in between. CDR1 is DFQATT and CDR2 is SNEGSKA in the germline V gene (reference sequence). CDR3 length: 14 amino acids. V gene TRBV20-1 combines with J gene TRBJ1-4, with D uncertain. The sample taken for sequencing was sorted CD4+, CD8+, or CD8+CD57+ T cells (not recorded which) from PBMCs. The receptor's source is a human donor with aplastic anemia. This CDR3 reads CSARGFLGGEKLFF. Here the CDR3 DNA reads TGCAGTGCTAGGGGATTCCTGGGAGGTGAAAAACTGTTTTTT.